One and the same sample provided the 19 T cell receptor beta chains below, sequenced in a study of metastatic and nonmetastatic thyroid tumors. Treatment of any kind had been given to no patient before thyroid surgery. TCRdb reanalyzed the PCR reads via MiXCR. The repertoire includes about 15,000 clones, approximately 30% of them detected once, and about 10% sits in the top ten. Material: tumor tissue. The receptors were gathered from a male donor with papillary thyroid cancer or a benign thyroid nodule (not recorded which). Some clones in this sample may be carry-over from other donors' samples.

Worth noting for this clone: A read error may produce the germline difference seen at one junction end. The chain couples TRBV6-1 to TRBJ2-3; 13 bases line up with TRBD2. Germline V gene data show CDR1 as MNHNS and CDR2 as SASEGT. The CDR3 consists of 15 residues. CDR3 DNA sequence: TGTGCCAGCAGTGAAACTAGCGGGGGGGCATATACTCAGTATTTT. It specifies CASSETSGGAYTQYF.

Notes on this clone: This may arise from a read error, as a much more abundant clone is one base away. The rearrangement joins TRBV27 to TRBJ2-1; weak D call: TRBD2 (5 bases). The CDR3 is 13 amino acids. Germline CDR1 is MNHEY and CDR2 is SMNVEV (reference sequence). CDR3 in amino acids: CASSWTFGNDQFF. As DNA, the CDR3 is TGTGCCAGCAGTTGGACTTTCGGGAATGATCAGTTCTTC.

By sample share, this clone is medium-sized. The chain uses TRBV11-1 and TRBJ2-5, with D unclear. Looked up from germline, CDR1 is SGHAT and CDR2 is FQDESV (reference sequence). The length of the CDR3 is 14 residues. Trimming took 2 bases from V and 0 from J, leaving 7 bases between them. CDR3 in DNA: TGTGCCAGCAGCTTATTTGAGTACCAAGAGACCCAGTACTTC. Translated, it gives CASSLFEYQETQYF.

The genes are TRBV5-1 and TRBJ1-1; 10 positions match TRBD1. Per germline, CDR1 SGHRS and CDR2 YFSETQ. This CDR3 is 14 amino acids long. V gave up 5 bases and J gave up 6 bases; unmatched junction bases: 7. The CDR3 DNA is TGCGCCAGCAGGACGGGACAGGGGAATGCTGAAGCTTTCTTT. It yields the protein CASRTGQGNAEAFF.

This clone was observed many times. The rearrangement uses TRBV20-1 and TRBJ2-1; no clear D gene. The germline gives CDR1 DFQATT, CDR2 SNEGSKA (reference sequence). Trimming removed 1 base from V and 9 bases from J, with 22 bases in between. The CDR3 runs 16 residues. The CDR3 spells CSARGAAFFMGFEQFF. The CDR3 DNA follows: TGCAGTGCTAGAGGGGCCGCGTTTTTTATGGGTTTTGAGCAGTTCTTC.

This clone turned up a few times. The chain is built from TRBV6-2 or TRBV6-3 and TRBJ2-7, with TRBD1 as a possible D gene (7 bases). This CDR3 is built from 14 residues. Germline loops: CDR1 MNHEY, CDR2 SVGEGT. The CDR3 nucleotides read TGTGTCAGTTGTAGGGCGGGACAGAGCTACGAGCAGTACTTC. Translating gives CVSCRAGQSYEQYF.

The rearrangement uses TRBV6-2 or TRBV6-3 and TRBJ1-5, with 7 bases identical to TRBD1. The CDR3 runs 15 residues. The V segment lost 7 bases and the J segment 6 bases; nucleotides outside the gene matches: 12. Germline CDR1 reads MNHEY; CDR2 reads SVGEGT. CDR3 residues: CASTPTGVEGQPQHF. The CDR3 nucleotides are TGTGCCAGCACCCCTACAGGGGTGGAGGGTCAGCCCCAGCATTTT.

J is TRBJ2-7 and V is TRBV20-1, with 7 bases aligning to TRBD2. Germline loops: CDR1 DFQATT, CDR2 SNEGSKA (reference sequence). V lost 7 bases and J lost 4; bases outside the gene matches: 10. This CDR3 spans 13 amino acids. CDR3 loop: CSVPGLGLYEQYF. The CDR3 DNA reads TGCAGTGTACCCGGACTAGGACTGTACGAGCAGTACTTC.

Details on this clone: A single base separates this from a much larger clone, so it may be a read error. The V and J genes are TRBV5-1 and TRBJ1-6, with 9 positions matching TRBD1. With V trimmed by 10 bases and J by 10 bases, 9 bases remained unmatched. Per the germline V gene, CDR1 is SGHRS and CDR2 is YFSETQ. The CDR3 extends over 13 amino acids. CDR3 coding DNA: TGCGCCGGCATTCGGGACAGGGACTCACCCCTCCACTTT. It is translated as CAGIRDRDSPLHF.

The rearrangement joins TRBV6-1 to TRBJ1-6, with 7 bases matching TRBD1. V was pared by 2 bases and J by 0 bases, with 7 bases of the junction left unmatched. The germline CDR1 and CDR2 sequences are MNHNS and SASEGT. This CDR3 has 18 residues. This CDR3 reads CASSERNRGSSYNSPLHF. CDR3 DNA: TGTGCCAGCAGTGAAAGGAACAGGGGTAGCTCCTATAATTCACCCCTCCACTTT.

About this clone: Sequence at one end of the junction differs from germline and may be a read error. This chain uses TRBV10-3 with TRBJ2-3, with D uncertain. CDR3 length: 13 residues. CDR1 is ENHRY and CDR2 is SYGVKD in the germline V gene. The CDR3 loop reads CAIRSVSTHTQYF. The CDR3 DNA sequence: TGTGCCATCAGGTCGGTTAGCACACATACGCAGTATTTT.

This clone was seen at least ten times. The junction differs from germline at one of its ends, possibly a read error. This chain joins TRBV5-8 and TRBJ2-3; D is undetermined. CDR3 size: 11 residues. CDR1 is SGHTS, CDR2 YDEGEE, per germline. In DNA, the CDR3 is TGTGCCAGCAGTTTGGCAGATACGCAGTATTTT. As protein: CASSLADTQYF.

In its sample, this clone was seen a few times. At one end, the junction sequence differs from germline, possibly due to a read error. CDR3 coding DNA: TGCAGTGCTAGCCCTATCGGGAGTACACACGATCAGTACTTC. Its translation is CSASPIGSTHDQYF. The V and J genes are TRBV20-1 and TRBJ2-7; D possibly corresponds to TRBD2 (6 bases). This CDR3 is built from 14 residues. Germline V gene lookup returns CDR1 DFQATT and CDR2 SNEGSKA (reference sequence).

In its sample, this clone is large. The V gene is TRBV18, the J gene TRBJ1-1, with D uncertain. This CDR3 has 14 amino acids. V lost 4 bases and J 0 bases, leaving 9 bases between the germline ends. The germline CDR1 and CDR2 sequences are KGHSH and LQKENI. The CDR3 DNA reads as TGTGCCAGCTCACTCGACCGGGTGAACACTGAAGCTTTCTTT. It specifies CASSLDRVNTEAFF.

This clone was recorded many times. This rearrangement joins TRBV10-3 to TRBJ2-1, with 8 positions matching TRBD2. Looked up from germline, CDR1 is ENHRY and CDR2 is SYGVKD. The V and J ends lost 2 bases and 15 bases, in that order; junction bases with no gene match: 3. The CDR3 loop spans 11 amino acids. The CDR3 region is CAISEGTSPFF. CDR3 nucleotides: TGTGCCATCAGTGAGGGGACTAGTCCGTTCTTC.

This clone was seen more than once but under ten times. The V gene is TRBV6-5, the J gene TRBJ2-7; D is uncertain. Germline V gene data show CDR1 as MNHEY and CDR2 as SVGAGI. Trimming shortened V by 1 base and J by 0 bases, and 13 bases separated the two germline ends. The CDR3 has 16 amino acids. The DNA of the CDR3 is TGTGCCAGCAGTTACTGGCGTGGAAGCCACTCCTACGAGCAGTACTTC. Residues: CASSYWRGSHSYEQYF.

A remark on this clone: A read error may produce the germline difference seen at one junction end. The chain has TRBV2 and TRBJ1-6; D remains unclear. CDR3 length equals 13 residues. Germline CDR1 SNHLY, CDR2 FYNNEI. This CDR3 reads CASSRTENSPIHF. For the CDR3, the DNA is TGTGCCAGCAGTCGAACGGAAAATTCACCCATCCACTTT. Variable domain in full (rest from reference TRBV2 and TRBJ1-6): EPEVTQTPSHQVTQMGQEVILRCVPISNHLYFYWYRQILGQKVEFLVSFYNNEISEKSEIFDDQFSVERPDGSNFTLKIRSTKLEDSAMYFCASSRTENSPIHFGNGTRLTVT.

This sequence joins TRBV7-9 and TRBJ1-1; weak D call: TRBD1 (5 bases). The V end was cut by 5 bases, the J end by 0 bases, with 10 bases between. The CDR3 is 14 amino acids. The V gene's germline CDR1 is SEHNR and CDR2 FQNEAQ (reference sequence). The CDR3 region has the DNA TGTGCCAGCAGCGAAAAGGGACTGAACACTGAAGCTTTCTTT. As protein: CASSEKGLNTEAFF.

This clone was counted at least ten times. The chain couples TRBV5-5 to TRBJ1-4; D perhaps matches TRBD1 (5 bases). Germline CDR1 SGHKS, CDR2 YYEKEE (reference sequence). V lost 4 bases and J 7 bases, leaving 17 bases between the germline ends. CDR3 size: 15 residues. The CDR3 bases are TGTGCCAGCAGCGCAGTTCAGGGAACGGTTGAAAAACTGTTTTTT. Its translation is CASSAVQGTVEKLFF.